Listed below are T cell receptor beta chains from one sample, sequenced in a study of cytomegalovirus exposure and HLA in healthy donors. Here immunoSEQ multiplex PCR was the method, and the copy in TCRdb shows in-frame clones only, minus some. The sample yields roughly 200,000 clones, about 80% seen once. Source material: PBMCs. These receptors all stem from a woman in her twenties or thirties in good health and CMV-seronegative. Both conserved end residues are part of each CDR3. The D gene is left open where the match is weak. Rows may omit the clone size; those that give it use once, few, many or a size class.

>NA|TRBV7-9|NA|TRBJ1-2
CSSSLGTWGYTF
TGTTCCAGCAGCTTAGGGACTTGGGGCTACACCTTC
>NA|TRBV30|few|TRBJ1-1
CAGRRGNTEAFF
TGTGCCGGTCGCCGGGGGAACACTGAAGCTTTCTTT
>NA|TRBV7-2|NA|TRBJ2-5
CASSLRGPQYF
TGTGCCAGCAGCTTACGGGGTCCCCAGTACTTC
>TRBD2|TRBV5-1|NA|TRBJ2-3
CASSLGASGPTDTQYF
TGCGCCAGCAGCCTGGGTGCTAGCGGCCCCACAGATACGCAGTATTTT
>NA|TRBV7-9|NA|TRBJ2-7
CSSSPGGYEQYF
TGTTCCAGCAGCCCCGGGGGCTACGAGCAGTACTTC
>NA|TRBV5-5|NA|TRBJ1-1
CASSSIGRPGRASGIAEAFF
TGTGCCAGCAGCTCGATAGGACGTCCCGGTAGGGCAAGCGGGATCGCTGAAGCTTTCTTT
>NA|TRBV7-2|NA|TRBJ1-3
CASSPPGGLSSGNTIYF
TGTGCCAGCAGCCCCCCCGGAGGACTGAGCTCTGGAAACACCATATATTTT
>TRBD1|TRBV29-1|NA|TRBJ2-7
CSVTYRGFPYEQYF
TGCAGCGTGACCTACAGGGGGTTTCCCTACGAGCAGTACTTC
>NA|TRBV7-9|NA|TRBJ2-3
CASSLNEGQTDTQYF
TGTGCCAGCAGCCTAAACGAAGGACAGACGGATACGCAGTATTTT
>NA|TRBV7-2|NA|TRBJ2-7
CASSSGLGPDEQYF
TGTGCCAGCAGCTCGGGACTGGGCCCCGACGAGCAGTACTTC
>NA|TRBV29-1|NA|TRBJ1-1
CSVRGQGIEAFF
TGCAGCGTGCGGGGGCAGGGAATTGAAGCTTTCTTT
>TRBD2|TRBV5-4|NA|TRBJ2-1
CASSQTSGTYNEQFF
TGTGCCAGCAGCCAGACTAGCGGGACATACAATGAGCAGTTCTTC
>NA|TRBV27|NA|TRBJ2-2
CASTRSPRLAATGELFF
TGTGCCAGCACCCGTTCGCCTCGGCTAGCAGCCACCGGGGAGCTGTTTTTT
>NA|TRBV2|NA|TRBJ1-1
CASAGYGTEAFF
TGTGCCAGCGCCGGGTATGGGACTGAAGCTTTCTTT
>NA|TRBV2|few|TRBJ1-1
CASSERYTEAFF
TGTGCCAGCAGCGAACGGTACACTGAAGCTTTCTTT
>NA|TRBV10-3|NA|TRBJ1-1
CAISEVYRGNTEAFF
TGTGCCATCAGTGAAGTGTATAGGGGGAACACTGAAGCTTTCTTT
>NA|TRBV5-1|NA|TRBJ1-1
CASTLSGRVTEAFF
TGCGCCAGCACCCTGTCCGGGAGGGTCACTGAAGCTTTCTTT
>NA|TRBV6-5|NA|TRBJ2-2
CASSTTGNTGELFF
TGTGCCAGCAGTACAACAGGGAATACCGGGGAGCTGTTTTTT
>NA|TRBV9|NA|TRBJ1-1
CASSDPQGHTEAFF
TGTGCCAGCAGCGACCCACAGGGCCACACTGAAGCTTTCTTT
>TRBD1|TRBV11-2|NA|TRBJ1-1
CASSLDLGQGATEAFF
TGTGCCAGCAGCTTAGATCTGGGACAGGGGGCAACTGAAGCTTTCTTT
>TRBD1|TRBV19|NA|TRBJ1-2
CASSPGQGNYGYTF
TGTGCCAGTAGTCCGGGACAGGGTAACTATGGCTACACCTTC
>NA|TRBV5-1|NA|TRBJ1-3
CASSKDSGDRNTIYF
TGCGCCAGCAGCAAGGACAGCGGGGACCGAAACACCATATATTTT
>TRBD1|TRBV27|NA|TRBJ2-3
CASSLYGTGVSDTQYF
TGTGCCAGCAGCCTTTACGGGACAGGGGTTTCGGATACGCAGTATTTT
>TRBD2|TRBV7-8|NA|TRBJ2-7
CASRPGTSGASYEQYF
TGTGCCAGCAGACCGGGGACTAGCGGGGCCTCCTACGAGCAGTACTTC